This T cell receptor (beta chain) was identified during a study of blood T cell repertoires in COVID-19. About the study: Spain, Italy and the United States supplied samples that represented acute and convalescent COVID-19. Sources were T cells, B-cell-depleted T cells, or PBMCs; the material itself was cDNA or gDNA.

In the original workflow: Reference gene primers were amplified, and this amplification served to estimate nucleated cell counts. Clones were sequenced by immunoSEQ multiplex PCR, and TCRdb holds only the in-frame ones, with some missing. V, J and clone size are those of that table, while D and trimming were read from the DNA. The table shows 95,000 to 150,000 clones, with more than 70% occurring only once. The sequenced sample was peripheral blood. This receptor was obtained from an older man with active or convalescent COVID-19.

This chain's CDR3 is CASSLATYSGNTIYF. The CDR3 region has the DNA TGCGCCAGCAGCTTGGCTACCTACTCTGGAAACACCATATATTTT. J is TRBJ1-3 and V is TRBV5-1, with D hard to call. V lost 0 bases, J lost 0 bases, and 7 bases lay in between. Germline assignment: CDR1 SGHRS and CDR2 YFSETQ. This CDR3 is 15 amino acids long. The full variable domain, in which reference TRBV5-1 and TRBJ1-3 provide the parts outside the CDR3, is KAGVTQTPRYLIKTRGQQVTLSCSPISGHRSVSWYQQTPGQGLQFLFEYFSETQRNKGNFPGRFSGRQFSNSRSEMNVSTLELGDSALYLCASSLATYSGNTIYFGEGSWLTVV.